This T cell receptor beta chain came from a study of metastatic and nonmetastatic thyroid tumors. Study in general: Repertoires from blood and tumor or nodule tissue of malignant and benign thyroid patients were compared. Whole-study findings and limits: Reports indicated that malignant thyroid tumors showed significantly higher TCR beta diversity than benign nodules did, in blood and tumor.

As handled by the study authors: The study built a papillary thyroid cancer distant-metastasis classifier from CDR3 differences across clinicopathological groups. TCRdb re-called the PCR reads through MiXCR. The V and J calls come from TCRdb's annotation, not from the publication. The table shows 15,000 to 20,000 clones, with about 31% occurring only once. Ahead of thyroid surgery, no patient had received treatment of any kind. On this clone: What it binds is not known.

V was clipped by 4 bases and J by 3 bases, with 6 bases between them. The CDR3 consists of 12 residues. The TCR sequence derives from a female donor with papillary thyroid cancer or a benign thyroid nodule (not recorded which). Some clones in this sample may be carry-over from other donors' samples. Sequencing was performed on tumor tissue. The chain uses TRBV12-3 or TRBV12-4 and TRBJ1-2, with D uncertain. The DNA for the CDR3 is TGTGCCAGCAGTTATTCGGACTATGGCTACACCTTC. Encoded protein: CASSYSDYGYTF.